Below, 24 T cell receptor beta chains from the same sample are listed, as sequenced in a study of CD8+ T cells in alopecia areata. RNA extraction and reverse transcription yielded cDNA as sequencing template. The assay was immunoSEQ multiplex PCR, and TCRdb's table has in-frame clones only and misses some. This repertoire shows 120,000 to 150,000 clones, around 50% found once; its top ten account for about 6.8%. What was sequenced was CD4+ T cells sorted from blood. All receptors derive from a human donor with alopecia areata.

The table lists this clone with a few counts. DNA of the CDR3: TGCGCCAGCAGCTTGGGAGACAGAGGGGAGCTGTTTTTT. Residues: CASSLGDRGELFF. The rearrangement links TRBV5-1 to TRBJ2-2, with D possibly being TRBD1 (5 bases). Germline CDR1 reads SGHRS; CDR2 reads YFSETQ. There are 13 residues in the CDR3. The germline V and J ends were trimmed by 0 bases and 8 bases, with 8 bases remaining between them.

The V gene is TRBV5-1, the J gene TRBJ2-3, with TRBD1 as a possible D gene (6 bases). Germline CDR1 reads SGHRS; CDR2 reads YFSETQ. CDR3 length equals 14 residues. Trimming shortened V by 4 bases and J by 6 bases, and 15 bases separated the two germline ends. CDR3 region: CASSIGQTMDTQYF. CDR3 coding DNA: TGCGCCAGCAGCATTGGACAGACTATGGATACGCAGTATTTT.

This chain links TRBV27 with TRBJ2-5; D remains unclear. The V gene's germline CDR1 is MNHEY and CDR2 SMNVEV (reference sequence). The V end was cut by 6 bases, the J end by 2 bases, with 10 bases between. The CDR3 is made up of 13 amino acids. The CDR3 sequence: CASRGYTQETQYF. CDR3 bases: TGTGCCAGCAGGGGTTACACTCAAGAGACCCAGTACTTC.

V gene TRBV19 combines with J gene TRBJ2-1, with a tentative D call TRBD1 (6 bases). Per germline, CDR1 LNHDA and CDR2 SQIVND (reference sequence). This CDR3 contains 14 residues. With 4 bases removed from V and 8 bases from J, the gap between germline ends came to 15 bases. In DNA form, the CDR3 reads TGTGCCAGTAGTACCGGCTATGAGGGGGATGAGCAGTTCTTC. Protein product: CASSTGYEGDEQFF.

This clone was seen more than once but under ten times. The chain is built from TRBV29-1 and TRBJ2-3, with TRBD1 matching over 12 bases. V was pared by 2 bases and J by 5 bases, with 8 bases of the junction left unmatched. The CDR3 is made up of 16 amino acids. Germline V gene data show CDR1 as SQVTM and CDR2 as ANQGSEA. DNA of the CDR3: TGCAGCGTTGAAAGGGGACAGGGGGCGATAGGAGATACGCAGTATTTT. The encoded protein is CSVERGQGAIGDTQYF.

This clone was observed once. The V and J genes are TRBV29-1 and TRBJ2-7, with 14 bases lining up with TRBD2. Germline V CDR1 and CDR2: SQVTM, ANQGSEA. The CDR3 length is 15 residues. Germline trimming cut 6 bases from V and 4 bases from J; bases unmatched to any gene: 8. In DNA form, the CDR3 reads TGCAGCGTCTCGGCGACTAGCGGGAGGGTATACGAGCAGTACTTC. Translated: CSVSATSGRVYEQYF.

Notes on this clone: This same CDR3 is encoded by further DNA sequences in the sample. V usage is TRBV27 and J usage is TRBJ2-5; 8 bases map to TRBD1. This CDR3 has 13 amino acids. V shed 5 bases and J 4 bases; nucleotides not matched to a gene: 3. Germline CDR1 and CDR2: MNHEY and SMNVEV (reference sequence). As DNA, the CDR3 is TGTGCCAGCAGTAGCAGGGGGCGAGAGACCCAGTACTTC. This gives the protein CASSSRGRETQYF.

This clone was counted only a few times. V gene TRBV7-9 combines with J gene TRBJ2-1; 9 nucleotides line up with TRBD2. The V segment lost 2 bases and the J segment 8 bases; nucleotides outside the gene matches: 4. CDR1 and CDR2 from the germline V gene are SEHNR and FQNEAQ (reference sequence). CDR3 length equals 14 residues. Here the CDR3 reads CASSLLAGRYEQFF. CDR3 DNA sequence: TGTGCCAGCAGCTTACTAGCGGGACGGTATGAGCAGTTCTTC.

V gene TRBV5-1 combines with J gene TRBJ2-1, with TRBD2 matching over 9 bases. Germline CDR1 reads SGHRS; CDR2 reads YFSETQ. The CDR3 consists of 15 residues. Trimming at V came to 6 bases and at J to 0 bases, leaving 4 bases not matched to a gene. The CDR3 sequence: CASTLSGSSYNEQFF. In nucleotides, the CDR3 is TGCGCCAGCACCCTTAGCGGGAGCTCCTACAATGAGCAGTTCTTC. The full variable domain, with the rest looked up from reference TRBV5-1 and TRBJ2-1, is KAGVTQTPRYLIKTRGQQVTLSCSPISGHRSVSWYQQTPGQGLQFLFEYFSETQRNKGNFPGRFSGRQFSNSRSEMNVSTLELGDSALYLCASTLSGSSYNEQFFGPGTRLTVL.

Concerning this clone: One junction end does not reproduce the germline sequence, and a read error may be involved. The CDR3 loop is CSALGGLVETQHF. In DNA, the CDR3 is TGCAGCGCCTTGGGGGGGCTAGTAGAGACCCAGCACTTC. The rearrangement uses TRBV29-1 and TRBJ2-5, with D perhaps matching TRBD2 (7 bases). Germline-derived CDR1 and CDR2 are SQVTM and ANQGSEA. There are 13 residues in the CDR3.

This clone was detected a few times. V gene TRBV5-1 combines with J gene TRBJ2-7; the D is unclear. Germline V gene data show CDR1 as SGHRS and CDR2 as YFSETQ. The ends were cut back, 1 base at V and 2 bases at J, with 7 bases in the middle. The CDR3 runs 13 residues. The chain's CDR3 is CASSLPYTYEQYF. CDR3 DNA: TGCGCCAGCAGCTTGCCCTACACCTACGAGCAGTACTTC.

This clone occurred a few times. The chain links TRBV30 to TRBJ2-1, with TRBD2 as a possible D gene (5 bases). The germline gives CDR1 GTSNPN, CDR2 SVGIG (reference sequence). The CDR3 sequence is 13 residues long. Between the trimmed V and J ends, which lost 2 bases and 5 bases, there was a span of 10 bases. CDR3 bases: TGTGCCTGGAGTAGGAGGACGAACAATGAGCAGTTCTTC. Translation: CAWSRRTNNEQFF.

Comment on this clone: The same CDR3 is also encoded by other DNA sequences in this sample. The chain is built from TRBV29-1 and TRBJ1-4; no clear D. CDR1 SQVTM and CDR2 ANQGSEA come from the germline V gene. The CDR3 runs 10 residues. V gave up 4 bases and J gave up 8 bases, with 5 bases separating them. CDR3 bases: TGCAGCGTTGGTGGCGAAAAACTGTTTTTT. Translating gives CSVGGEKLFF.

The J gene is TRBJ2-7, the V gene TRBV9; D gene ambiguous. Germline values: CDR1 SGDLS, CDR2 YYNGEE. The CDR3 loop spans 12 amino acids. Trimming stripped 2 bases from V and 4 bases from J, with 7 bases between. Here the CDR3 reads CASSVSEYEQYF. In nucleotides, the CDR3 is TGTGCCAGCAGCGTTTCCGAGTACGAGCAGTACTTC.

The V call is TRBV6-5, the J call TRBJ2-1, with D maybe TRBD2 (6 bases). Germline-derived CDR1 and CDR2 are MNHEY and SVGAGI. V was shortened by 6 bases and J by 2 bases, with 14 bases between the two germline ends. The CDR3 length is 15 residues. The CDR3 sequence is CASRSLASTYNEQFF. The CDR3 bases are TGTGCCAGCAGATCCCTAGCGTCCACCTACAATGAGCAGTTCTTC.

This clone has only a few counts. The V gene is TRBV11-2, the J gene TRBJ2-7; the match to TRBD1 covers 7 bases. The CDR3 length is 14 residues. Per germline, CDR1 SGHAT and CDR2 FQNNGV. Trimming removed 6 bases from V and 3 bases from J; junction bases left unmatched: 8. The DNA for the CDR3 is TGTGCCAGCAGTTCTCCTCGACAGGGCTACGAGCAGTACTTC. Translated: CASSSPRQGYEQYF.

This rearrangement joins TRBV5-6 to TRBJ1-1; a possible D gene is TRBD1 (6 bases). CDR3 size: 18 residues. Trimming took 0 bases from V and 4 from J, leaving 22 bases between them. Germline CDR1 and CDR2: SGHDT and YYEEEE. The CDR3 nucleotides read TGTGCCAGCAGCTTGGGAATAGGTGGGGGCTGGCTGGGCACTGAAGCTTTCTTT. This codes for CASSLGIGGGWLGTEAFF.

The rearrangement joins TRBV29-1 to TRBJ2-1; 8 nucleotides line up with TRBD2. V was pared by 4 bases and J by 0 bases, with 8 bases of the junction left unmatched. The CDR3 extends over 16 amino acids. Germline V gives CDR1 SQVTM, CDR2 ANQGSEA. Here the CDR3 reads CSVAPLGLDSYNEQFF. In nucleotides, the CDR3 is TGCAGCGTTGCCCCCCTGGGACTAGACTCCTACAATGAGCAGTTCTTC.

This rearrangement joins TRBV5-1 to TRBJ2-2; D ambiguous. Trimming left V 0 bases short and J 1 base short, with 4 bases between. This CDR3 is 14 amino acids long. Per the germline V gene, CDR1 is SGHRS and CDR2 is YFSETQ. The CDR3 spells CASSLDRNTGELFF. The CDR3 DNA follows: TGCGCCAGCAGCTTGGACCGGAACACCGGGGAGCTGTTTTTT.

There are a few counts of this clone. The chain employs TRBV18 and TRBJ1-5; D gene unclear. Germline V lookup: CDR1 KGHSH, CDR2 LQKENI. V shed 2 bases and J shed 1 base, with 3 bases lying between them. The CDR3 length is 13 residues. CDR3 nucleotides: TGTGCCAGCTCACCAGAAAGCAATCAGCCCCAGCATTTT. This gives the protein CASSPESNQPQHF.

The rearrangement uses TRBV5-1 and TRBJ2-5; the D gene is possibly TRBD1 (6 bases). The germline V and J ends were trimmed by 4 bases and 4 bases, with 11 bases remaining between them. Germline V CDR1 and CDR2: SGHRS, YFSETQ. The CDR3 runs to 13 residues. The chain's CDR3 is CASSPGQAETQYF. CDR3 nucleotides: TGCGCCAGCAGCCCGGGACAAGCAGAGACCCAGTACTTC.

The sample holds a few counts of this clone. V is TRBV30 and J is TRBJ2-2; D is uncertain. The CDR3 runs 12 residues. V was shortened by 4 bases and J by 5 bases, with 8 bases between the two germline ends. The germline CDR1 and CDR2 sequences are GTSNPN and SVGIG (reference sequence). CDR3 protein: CAWNPQTGELFF. DNA for the CDR3: TGTGCCTGGAACCCCCAAACCGGGGAGCTGTTTTTT.

The chain recombines TRBV5-1 with TRBJ2-1; 9 positions match TRBD2. The V gene's germline CDR1 is SGHRS and CDR2 YFSETQ. The length of the CDR3 is 14 residues. The V gene end was trimmed by 4 bases and the J gene end by 7 bases; junction bases not matched to a gene: 6. The CDR3 region has the DNA TGCGCCAGCAGCCCAGTAGCGGGAGATAATGAGCAGTTCTTC. Translating it yields CASSPVAGDNEQFF. The entire variable domain, with the rest obtained from reference TRBV5-1 and TRBJ2-1, is as follows: KAGVTQTPRYLIKTRGQQVTLSCSPISGHRSVSWYQQTPGQGLQFLFEYFSETQRNKGNFPGRFSGRQFSNSRSEMNVSTLELGDSALYLCASSPVAGDNEQFFGPGTRLTVL.

The V call is TRBV6-5, the J call TRBJ2-1; TRBD2 matches at 12 bases. V was clipped by 6 bases and J by 7 bases; unmatched bases: 7. Germline lookup yields CDR1 MNHEY and CDR2 SVGAGI. The CDR3 sequence is 15 residues long. In nucleotides, the CDR3 is TGTGCCAGCAGATTACTAGCGGGAGGAAGGAATGAGCAGTTCTTC. It specifies CASRLLAGGRNEQFF.